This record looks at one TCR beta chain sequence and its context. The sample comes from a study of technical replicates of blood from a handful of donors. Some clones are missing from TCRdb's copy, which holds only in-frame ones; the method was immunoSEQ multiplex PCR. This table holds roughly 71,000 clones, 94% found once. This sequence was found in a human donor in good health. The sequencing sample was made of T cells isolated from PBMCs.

CDR3 coding DNA: TGTGCCAGCAGCCCGGGACTAGTCTACGAGCAGTACTTC. It specifies CASSPGLVYEQYF. The rearrangement links TRBV7-8 to TRBJ2-7; 8 bases align to TRBD2. The CDR3 runs to 13 residues. The germline V gene has CDR1 SGHVS and CDR2 FQNEAQ. J gave up 3 bases and V 5 bases, and 3 bases lay outside the gene matches. The full variable domain, rest sourced from reference TRBV7-8 and TRBJ2-7, is GAGVSQSPRYKVAKRGQDVALRCDPISGHVSLFWYQQALGQGPEFLTYFQNEAQLDKSGLPSDRFFAERPEGSVSTLKIQRTQQEDSAVYLCASSPGLVYEQYFGPGTRLTVT.